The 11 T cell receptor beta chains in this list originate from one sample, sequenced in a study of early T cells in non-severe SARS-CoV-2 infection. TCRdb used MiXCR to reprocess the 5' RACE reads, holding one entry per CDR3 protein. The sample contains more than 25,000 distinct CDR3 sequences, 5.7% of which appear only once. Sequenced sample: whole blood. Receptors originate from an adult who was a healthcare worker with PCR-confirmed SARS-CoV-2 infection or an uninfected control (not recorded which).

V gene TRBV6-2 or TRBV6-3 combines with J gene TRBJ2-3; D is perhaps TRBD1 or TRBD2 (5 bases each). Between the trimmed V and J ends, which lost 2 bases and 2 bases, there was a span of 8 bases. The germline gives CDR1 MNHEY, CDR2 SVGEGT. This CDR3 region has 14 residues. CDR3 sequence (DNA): TGTGCCAGCAGTTACGAGGGGTCCACAGATACGCAGTATTTT. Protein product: CASSYEGSTDTQYF.

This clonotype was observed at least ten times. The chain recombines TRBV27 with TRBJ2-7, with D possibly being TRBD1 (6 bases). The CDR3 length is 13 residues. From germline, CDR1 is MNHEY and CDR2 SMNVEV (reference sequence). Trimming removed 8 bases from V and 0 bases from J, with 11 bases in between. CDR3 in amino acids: CASGGSHSYEQYF. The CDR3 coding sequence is TGTGCCAGCGGGGGCAGTCACTCCTACGAGCAGTACTTC.

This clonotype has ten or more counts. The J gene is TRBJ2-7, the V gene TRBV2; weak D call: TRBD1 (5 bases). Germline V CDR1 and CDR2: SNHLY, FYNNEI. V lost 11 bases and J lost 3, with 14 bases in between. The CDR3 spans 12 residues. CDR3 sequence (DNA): TGTGCCGGAAAAGACAGAGACTACGAGCAGTACTTC. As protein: CAGKDRDYEQYF.

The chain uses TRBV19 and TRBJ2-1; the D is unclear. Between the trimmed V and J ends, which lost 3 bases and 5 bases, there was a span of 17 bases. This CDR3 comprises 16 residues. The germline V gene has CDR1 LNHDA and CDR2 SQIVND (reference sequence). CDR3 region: CASSMSRYQANNEQFF. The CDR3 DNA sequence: TGTGCCAGTAGTATGTCTAGGTACCAGGCAAACAATGAGCAGTTCTTC.

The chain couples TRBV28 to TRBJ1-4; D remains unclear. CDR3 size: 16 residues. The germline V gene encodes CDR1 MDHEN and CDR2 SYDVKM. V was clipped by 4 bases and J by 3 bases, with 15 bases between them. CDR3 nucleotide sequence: TGTGCCAGCAGTTCCACAACTTGGGCCTCTAATGAAAAACTGTTTTTT. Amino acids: CASSSTTWASNEKLFF.

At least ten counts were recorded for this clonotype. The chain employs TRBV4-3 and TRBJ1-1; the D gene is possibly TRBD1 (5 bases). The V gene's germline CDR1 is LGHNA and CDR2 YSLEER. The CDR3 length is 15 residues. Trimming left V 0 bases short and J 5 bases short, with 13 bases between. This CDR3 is CASSQEGGGVTEAFF. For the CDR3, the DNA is TGCGCCAGCAGCCAAGAGGGGGGAGGAGTGACTGAAGCTTTCTTT.

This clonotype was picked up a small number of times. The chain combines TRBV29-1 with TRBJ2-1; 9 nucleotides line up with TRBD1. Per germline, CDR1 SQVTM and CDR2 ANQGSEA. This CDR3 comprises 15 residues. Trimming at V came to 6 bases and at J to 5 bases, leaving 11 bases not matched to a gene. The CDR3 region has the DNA TGCAGCGTCGATGGGGACAGGGCGCTACACAATGAGCAGTTCTTC. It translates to CSVDGDRALHNEQFF.

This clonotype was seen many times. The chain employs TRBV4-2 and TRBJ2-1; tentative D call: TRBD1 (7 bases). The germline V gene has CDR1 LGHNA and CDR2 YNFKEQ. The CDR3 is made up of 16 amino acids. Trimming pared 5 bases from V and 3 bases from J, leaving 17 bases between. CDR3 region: CASSSESRGDYNEQFF. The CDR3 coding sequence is TGTGCCAGCAGCTCAGAAAGCAGGGGGGACTACAATGAGCAGTTCTTC.

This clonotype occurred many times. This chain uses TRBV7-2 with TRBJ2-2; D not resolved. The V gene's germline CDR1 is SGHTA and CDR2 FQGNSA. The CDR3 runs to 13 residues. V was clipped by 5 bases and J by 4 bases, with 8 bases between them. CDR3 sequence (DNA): TGTGCCAGCAGCCATGACCTCACCGGGGAGCTGTTTTTT. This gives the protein CASSHDLTGELFF.

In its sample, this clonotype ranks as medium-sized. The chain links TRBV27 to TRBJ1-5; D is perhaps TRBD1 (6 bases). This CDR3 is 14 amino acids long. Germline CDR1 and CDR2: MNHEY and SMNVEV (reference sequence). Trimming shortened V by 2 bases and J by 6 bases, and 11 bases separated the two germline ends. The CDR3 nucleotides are TGTGCCAGCAGTTTAAGTCAGGGGACTCAGCCCCAGCATTTT. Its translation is CASSLSQGTQPQHF.

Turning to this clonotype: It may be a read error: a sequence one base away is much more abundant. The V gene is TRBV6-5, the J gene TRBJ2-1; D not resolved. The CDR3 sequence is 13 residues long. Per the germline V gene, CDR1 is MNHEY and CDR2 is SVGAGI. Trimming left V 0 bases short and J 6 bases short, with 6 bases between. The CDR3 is CASSYSPANEQFF. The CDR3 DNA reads TGTGCCAGCAGTTACTCGCCGGCCAATGAGCAGTTCTTC.